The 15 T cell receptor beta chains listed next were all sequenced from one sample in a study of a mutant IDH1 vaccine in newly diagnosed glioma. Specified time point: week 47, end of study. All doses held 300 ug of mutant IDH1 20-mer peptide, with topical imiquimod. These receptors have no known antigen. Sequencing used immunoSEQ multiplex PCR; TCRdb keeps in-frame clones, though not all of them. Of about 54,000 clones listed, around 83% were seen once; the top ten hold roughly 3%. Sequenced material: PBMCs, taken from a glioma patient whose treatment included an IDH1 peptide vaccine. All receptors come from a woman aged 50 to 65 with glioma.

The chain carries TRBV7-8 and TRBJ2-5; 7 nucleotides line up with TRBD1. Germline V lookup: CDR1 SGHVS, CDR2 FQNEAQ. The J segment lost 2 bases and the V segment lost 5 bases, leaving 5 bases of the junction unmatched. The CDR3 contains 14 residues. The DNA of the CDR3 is TGTGCCAGCAGCCAGACGGACAGGCAAGAGACCCAGTACTTC. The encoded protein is CASSQTDRQETQYF.

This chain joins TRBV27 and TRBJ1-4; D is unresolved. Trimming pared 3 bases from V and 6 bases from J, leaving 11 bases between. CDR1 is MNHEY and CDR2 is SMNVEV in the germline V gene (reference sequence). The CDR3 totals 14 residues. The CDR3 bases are TGTGCCAGCAGTTTGGTTGGTGCCGATGAAAAACTGTTTTTT. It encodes CASSLVGADEKLFF.

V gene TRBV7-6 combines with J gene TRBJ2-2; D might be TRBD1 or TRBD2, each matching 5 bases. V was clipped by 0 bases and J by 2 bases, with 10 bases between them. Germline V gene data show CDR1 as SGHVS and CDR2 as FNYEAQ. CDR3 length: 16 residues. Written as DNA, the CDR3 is TGTGCCAGCAGCTTAGCCGGGACGACCAACACCGGGGAGCTGTTTTTT. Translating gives CASSLAGTTNTGELFF.

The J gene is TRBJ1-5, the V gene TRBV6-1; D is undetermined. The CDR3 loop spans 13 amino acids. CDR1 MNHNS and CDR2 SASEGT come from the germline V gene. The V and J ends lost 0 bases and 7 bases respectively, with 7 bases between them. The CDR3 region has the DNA TGTGCCAGCAGTGAAGCACAAACACAGCCCCAGCATTTT. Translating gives CASSEAQTQPQHF.

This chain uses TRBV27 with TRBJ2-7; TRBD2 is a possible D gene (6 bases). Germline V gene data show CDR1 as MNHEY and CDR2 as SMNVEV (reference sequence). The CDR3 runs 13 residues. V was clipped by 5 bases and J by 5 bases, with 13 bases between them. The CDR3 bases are TGTGCCAGCAGTCAACTAGCTCCCCACGAGCAGTACTTC. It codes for CASSQLAPHEQYF.

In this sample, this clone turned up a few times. The CDR3 loop is CASSLSTSGTYEQYF. The CDR3, as DNA: TGTGCCAGCAGTTTATCGACTAGCGGGACCTACGAGCAGTACTTC. J is TRBJ2-7 and V is TRBV27, with 11 nucleotides matching TRBD2. The CDR3 has 15 residues. Germline lookup yields CDR1 MNHEY and CDR2 SMNVEV (reference sequence). V gave up 0 bases and J gave up 2 bases; unmatched junction bases: 0.

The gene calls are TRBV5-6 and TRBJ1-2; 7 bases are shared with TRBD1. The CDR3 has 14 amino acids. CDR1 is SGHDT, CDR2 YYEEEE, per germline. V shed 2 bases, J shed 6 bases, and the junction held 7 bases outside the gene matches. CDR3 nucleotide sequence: TGTGCCAGCAGCTTCAGGCAGGGGGTCCATGGCTACACCTTC. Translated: CASSFRQGVHGYTF.

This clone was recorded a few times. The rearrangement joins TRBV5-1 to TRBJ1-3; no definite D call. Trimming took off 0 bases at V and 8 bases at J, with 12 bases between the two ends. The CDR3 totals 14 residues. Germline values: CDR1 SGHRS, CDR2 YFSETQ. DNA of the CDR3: TGCGCCAGCAGCTTGGGTCATTTCGGGGACACCATATATTTT. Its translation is CASSLGHFGDTIYF. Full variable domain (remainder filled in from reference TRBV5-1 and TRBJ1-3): KAGVTQTPRYLIKTRGQQVTLSCSPISGHRSVSWYQQTPGQGLQFLFEYFSETQRNKGNFPGRFSGRQFSNSRSEMNVSTLELGDSALYLCASSLGHFGDTIYFGEGSWLTVV.

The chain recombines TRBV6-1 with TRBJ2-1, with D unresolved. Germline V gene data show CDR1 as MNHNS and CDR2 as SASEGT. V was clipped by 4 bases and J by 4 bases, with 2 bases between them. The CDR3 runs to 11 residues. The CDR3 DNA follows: TGTGCCAGCAGTGCTTACAATGAGCAGTTCTTC. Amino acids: CASSAYNEQFF.

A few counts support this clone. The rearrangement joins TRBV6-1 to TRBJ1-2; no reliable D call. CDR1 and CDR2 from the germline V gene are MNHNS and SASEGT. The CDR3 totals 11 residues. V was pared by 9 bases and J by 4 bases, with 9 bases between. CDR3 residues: CASGGRYGYTF. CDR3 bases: TGTGCCAGTGGAGGGCGCTATGGCTACACCTTC.

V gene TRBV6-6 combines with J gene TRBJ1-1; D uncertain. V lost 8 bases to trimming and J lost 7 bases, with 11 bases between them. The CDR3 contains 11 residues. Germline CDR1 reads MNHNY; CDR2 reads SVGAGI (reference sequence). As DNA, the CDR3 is TGTGCCAGCGGGCTATGGAGTGAAGCTTTCTTT. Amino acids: CASGLWSEAFF.

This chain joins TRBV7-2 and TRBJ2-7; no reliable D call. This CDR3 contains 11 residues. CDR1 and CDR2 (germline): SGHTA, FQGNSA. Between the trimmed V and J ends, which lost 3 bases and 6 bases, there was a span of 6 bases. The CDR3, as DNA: TGTGCCAGCAGCTTTGAAGGCGAGCAGTACTTC. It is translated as CASSFEGEQYF.

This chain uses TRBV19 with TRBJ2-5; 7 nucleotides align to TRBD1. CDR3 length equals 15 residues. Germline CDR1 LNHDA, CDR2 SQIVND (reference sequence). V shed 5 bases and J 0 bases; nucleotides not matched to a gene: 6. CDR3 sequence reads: CASSAETGYQETQYF. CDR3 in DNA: TGTGCCAGTAGTGCCGAGACAGGGTACCAAGAGACCCAGTACTTC.

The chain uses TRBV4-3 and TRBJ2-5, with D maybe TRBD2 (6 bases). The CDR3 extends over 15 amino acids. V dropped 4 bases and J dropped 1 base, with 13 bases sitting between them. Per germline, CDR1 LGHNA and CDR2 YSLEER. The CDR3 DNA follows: TGCGCCAGCAGCCTGCGACTAGTTATCCAAGAGACCCAGTACTTC. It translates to CASSLRLVIQETQYF.

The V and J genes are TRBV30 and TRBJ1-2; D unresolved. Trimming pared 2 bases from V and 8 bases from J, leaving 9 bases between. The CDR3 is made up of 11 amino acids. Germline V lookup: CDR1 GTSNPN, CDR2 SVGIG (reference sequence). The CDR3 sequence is CAWSPARGYTF. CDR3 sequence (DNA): TGTGCCTGGAGTCCGGCTCGAGGCTACACCTTC.